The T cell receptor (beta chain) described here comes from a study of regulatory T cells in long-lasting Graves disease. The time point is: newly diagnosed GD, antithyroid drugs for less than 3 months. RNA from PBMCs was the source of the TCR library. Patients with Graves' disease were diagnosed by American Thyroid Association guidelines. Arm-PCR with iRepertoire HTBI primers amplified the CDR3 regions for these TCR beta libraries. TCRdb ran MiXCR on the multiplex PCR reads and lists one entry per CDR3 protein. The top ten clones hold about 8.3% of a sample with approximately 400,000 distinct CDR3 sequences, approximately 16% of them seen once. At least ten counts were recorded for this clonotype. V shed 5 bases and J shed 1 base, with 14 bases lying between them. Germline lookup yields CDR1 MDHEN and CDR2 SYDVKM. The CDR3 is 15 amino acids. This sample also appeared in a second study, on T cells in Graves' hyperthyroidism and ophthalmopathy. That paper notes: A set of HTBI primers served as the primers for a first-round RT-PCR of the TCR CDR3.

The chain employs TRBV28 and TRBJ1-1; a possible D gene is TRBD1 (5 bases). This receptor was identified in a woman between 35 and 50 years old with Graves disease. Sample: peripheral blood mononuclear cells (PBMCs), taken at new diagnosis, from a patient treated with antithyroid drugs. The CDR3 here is CASSDGARWNTEAFF. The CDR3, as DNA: TGTGCCAGCAGTGATGGGGCGCGGTGGAACACTGAAGCTTTCTTT.